Presented here are 4 T cell receptor beta chains from one specimen sequenced in a study of CD8 T cells in Susac syndrome (dated 2019 in TCRdb). The method was the immunoSEQ multiplex PCR assay. RNA was extracted with the RNeasy kit and about 0.5 to 1 ug was reverse transcribed using random hexamers. TCRdb took the public reads, trimmed them with fastp at Q25, ran MiXCR for clone calling and kept in-frame beta chains. Every CDR3 protein is listed once, alongside the most common genes and DNA of its rows. Counted in this sample were approximately 150,000 distinct CDR3 sequences; roughly 94% of them appeared once. 0.09% to 0.1% of the sample comes from the top ten. Sequenced input: CD4+ T cells from PBMCs. These TCRs come from a human donor with multiple sclerosis.

The table lists this clonotype with a count of one. The chain recombines TRBV6-4 with TRBJ2-1; D uncertain. Trimming removed 4 bases at V and 7 bases at J, with 11 bases between. The CDR3 spans 13 residues. The germline V gene encodes CDR1 MRHNA and CDR2 SNTAGT. DNA of the CDR3: TGTGCCAGCAGTGCAGAGGCCGGGAATGAGCAGTTCTTC. As protein: CASSAEAGNEQFF.

The rearrangement joins TRBV10-3 to TRBJ1-1, with D perhaps TRBD1 (5 bases). The CDR3 consists of 13 residues. Deletions cut 0 bases from V and 6 bases from J, with 8 bases between. The germline V gene encodes CDR1 ENHRY and CDR2 SYGVKD. The DNA for the CDR3 is TGTGCCATCAGTGAGTCATGGGGCTCTGAAGCTTTCTTT. This translates into CAISESWGSEAFF.

The J gene is TRBJ2-5, the V gene TRBV3-1; D uncertain. The germline gives CDR1 LGHDT, CDR2 YNNKEL (reference sequence). Trimming removed 2 bases from V and 5 bases from J, with 6 bases in between. The CDR3 length is 12 residues. The CDR3 nucleotides are TGTGCCAGCAGCCAAATTTTGGAGACCCAGTACTTC. Its protein product is CASSQILETQYF.

This CDR3 is CASSVGGGRTETQYF. For the CDR3, the DNA is TGTGCCAGCAGCGTAGGCGGGGGGCGGACAGAGACCCAGTACTTC. V usage is TRBV9 and J usage is TRBJ2-5; TRBD2 agrees at 8 bases. The CDR3 runs 15 residues. Losses at the gene ends were 0 bases for V and 4 bases for J; bases not matched to a gene: 5. Germline CDR1 SGDLS, CDR2 YYNGEE.